This is a list of T cell receptor beta chains from one sample in a study of radiotherapy plus CTLA-4 blockade in lung cancer. The table came from immunoSEQ multiplex PCR; TCRdb's copy has only in-frame clones and leaves some out. The table records about 68,000 clones, 70% to 80% of them present only once. This sample comprised peripheral blood, obtained from a patient treated with radiotherapy plus ipilimumab. The receptors were gathered from a human donor with non-small cell lung cancer who had a complete response to radiotherapy plus ipilimumab. Both conserved end residues are part of each CDR3. A D gene is named only where the DNA matches it firmly. Expanded clones are given a class, and other clones once, few, many or no size at all.

d_call clone_size j_call cdr3_length v_call cdr3_aa cdr3_nt
- - TRBJ2-1 15 TRBV19 CASSSRRDQNNEQFF TGTGCCAGTAGTAGTCGCCGGGACCAAAACAATGAGCAGTTCTTC
- - TRBJ2-1 13 TRBV6-6 CASSSPGYNEQFF TGTGCCAGCAGCTCCCCAGGCTACAATGAGCAGTTCTTC
- - TRBJ2-1 12 TRBV29-1 CSVDRYTNEQFF TGCAGCGTGGACCGCTACACGAATGAGCAGTTCTTC
- - TRBJ2-2 15 TRBV6-5 CASRTGITNTGELFF TGTGCCAGCAGAACCGGGATAACGAACACCGGGGAGCTGTTTTTT
TRBD1 - TRBJ2-2 16 TRBV18 CASSLRQGTNTGELFF TGTGCCAGCTCACTCCGACAGGGGACGAACACCGGGGAGCTGTTTTTT
TRBD1 - TRBJ2-3 15 TRBV11-3 CASTYGPTGTDTQYF TGTGCCAGCACCTACGGTCCGACAGGGACAGATACGCAGTATTTT
- - TRBJ2-7 15 TRBV19 CASSAMPQGVYEQYF TGTGCCAGTAGTGCTATGCCTCAGGGAGTCTACGAGCAGTACTTC
- - TRBJ2-3 13 TRBV29-1 CSVAGSGADTQYF TGCAGCGTTGCTGGGAGTGGGGCAGATACGCAGTATTTT
- - TRBJ2-2 14 TRBV30 CAWSVIGSGMRLFF TGTGCCTGGAGTGTAATTGGGTCCGGAATGCGGCTGTTTTTT
- - TRBJ2-2 15 TRBV5-6 CASSYQRTNTGELFF TGTGCCAGCAGTTATCAGAGAACGAACACCGGGGAGCTGTTTTTT
- once TRBJ1-1 15 TRBV19 CASSGRGYENTEAFF TGTGCCAGTAGTGGTCGAGGGTATGAGAACACTGAAGCTTTCTTT
- - TRBJ2-5 15 TRBV19 CASSIARAAQETQYF TGTGCCAGTAGTATAGCCCGTGCAGCGCAAGAGACCCAGTACTTC
- few TRBJ1-3 15 TRBV5-5 CASSLAQGEGNTIYF TGTGCCAGCAGCTTGGCACAGGGAGAGGGAAACACCATATATTTT
- - TRBJ1-5 12 TRBV5-6 CASSLGFQPQHF TGTGCCAGCAGCCTAGGGTTTCAGCCCCAGCATTTT
TRBD1 - TRBJ1-4 14 TRBV6-1 CASSLTGGSEKLFF TGTGCCAGCAGTTTGACAGGGGGCAGTGAAAAACTGTTTTTT
TRBD2 - TRBJ2-6 16 TRBV10-3 CATGGGGAVGANVLTF TGTGCCACGGGGGGTGGCGGAGCAGTCGGGGCCAACGTCCTGACTTTC
- - TRBJ2-1 17 TRBV2 CASSEAPPTRGSNEQFF TGTGCCAGCAGTGAAGCGCCTCCGACCCGGGGGAGCAATGAGCAGTTCTTC
- - TRBJ2-1 13 TRBV6-4 CASSEGSENEQFF TGTGCCAGCAGTGAGGGAAGCGAGAATGAGCAGTTCTTC
TRBD1 - TRBJ2-1 14 TRBV7-7 CASSFGTANNEQFF TGTGCTAGCAGCTTCGGGACAGCCAACAATGAGCAGTTCTTC
TRBD1 - TRBJ1-1 15 TRBV6-5 CASSYSYRGDTEAFF TGTGCCAGCAGTTACTCGTACAGGGGTGACACTGAAGCTTTCTTT
TRBD1 - TRBJ1-1 14 TRBV12-5 CASGGQGMNTEAFF TGTGCTAGTGGCGGACAGGGGATGAACACTGAAGCTTTCTTT
- once TRBJ2-2 13 TRBV2 CASSESWSGELFF TGTGCCAGCAGTGAATCGTGGTCGGGGGAGCTGTTTTTT
- - TRBJ2-1 15 TRBV19 CASSIERGTYNEQFF TGTGCCAGTAGTATAGAGCGGGGTACCTACAATGAGCAGTTCTTC
TRBD1 - TRBJ1-2 14 TRBV7-9 CASSIPQGLGGYTF TGTGCCAGCAGCATACCACAGGGGCTGGGGGGCTACACCTTC
- - TRBJ1-4 10 TRBV19 CATYNEKLFF TGTGCCACTTATAATGAAAAACTGTTTTTT
- - TRBJ1-1 16 TRBV10-1 CASSESRSSLGTEAFF TGCGCCAGCAGTGAGTCGAGGTCCAGCCTGGGGACTGAAGCTTTCTTT
- - TRBJ2-2 14 TRBV6-5 CASSVQRNTGELFF TGTGCCAGCAGTGTTCAGCGGAACACCGGGGAGCTGTTTTTT
- - TRBJ1-2 11 TRBV7-2 CASSGYSGYTF TGTGCCAGCAGCGGATACAGCGGCTACACCTTC
- few TRBJ1-3 14 TRBV6-5 CALTGGSSGNTIYF TGTGCCTTAACCGGGGGCAGCTCTGGAAACACCATATATTTT
- - TRBJ2-7 16 TRBV28 CASSPTVGHMSYEQYF TGTGCCAGCAGTCCCACCGTCGGACACATGTCGTACGAGCAGTACTTC
TRBD1 - TRBJ1-6 14 TRBV15 CATSSDRGLSPLHF TGTGCCACCAGCAGCGACAGGGGGCTTTCACCCCTCCACTTT
TRBD1 - TRBJ2-2 14 TRBV5-6 CASSFTGDTGELFF TGTGCCAGCAGCTTCACAGGGGATACCGGGGAGCTGTTTTTT
TRBD1 - TRBJ2-4 14 TRBV6-5 CASSQQGDQNIQYF TGTGCCAGCAGTCAACAGGGGGACCAAAACATTCAGTACTTC
- - TRBJ2-3 14 TRBV2 CASLTLQSTDTQYF TGTGCCAGTCTAACCCTGCAAAGCACAGATACGCAGTATTTT
TRBD2 once TRBJ2-2 17 TRBV7-2 CASSSTEERGNTGELFF TGTGCCAGCAGCTCCACGGAGGAGCGGGGGAACACCGGGGAGCTGTTTTTT
- - TRBJ1-2 16 TRBV6-5 CASSYTGTERNYGYTF TGTGCCAGCAGTTACACCGGGACCGAGCGGAACTATGGCTACACCTTC
- once TRBJ1-2 13 TRBV27 CASRTGKGYGYTF TGTGCCAGCAGAACAGGGAAAGGATATGGCTACACCTTC